This record concerns one T cell receptor beta chain sequence. Its matching antigen is unknown. These data originate in a study of T cell repertoires in cytomegalovirus infection. The overall study: Public TCR beta signatures marked donors with CMV infection and the matching HLA. Study conclusions and caveats: Cumulated frequencies of public TCR beta families served to identify carriers of CMV plus the relevant HLA.

The germline gives CDR1 MNHNY, CDR2 SVGAGI (reference sequence). The CDR3 runs 14 residues. With 7 bases removed from V and 0 bases from J, the gap between germline ends came to 10 bases. TCRdb called the reads again in MiXCR, with one record for every CDR3 protein. The sample carries about 740,000 distinct CDR3 sequences, less than 40% recorded once. The chain has TRBV6-6 and TRBJ1-5, with D possibly being TRBD1 (5 bases). This TCR was recovered from a human donor in good health (CMV status not recorded). Some clones in this sample may be carry-over from other donors' samples. The sequenced sample consisted of PBMCs. CDR3 sequence: CASTAGFSNQPQHF. The DNA of the CDR3 is TGTGCCAGCACCGCAGGGTTTAGCAATCAGCCCCAGCATTTT.